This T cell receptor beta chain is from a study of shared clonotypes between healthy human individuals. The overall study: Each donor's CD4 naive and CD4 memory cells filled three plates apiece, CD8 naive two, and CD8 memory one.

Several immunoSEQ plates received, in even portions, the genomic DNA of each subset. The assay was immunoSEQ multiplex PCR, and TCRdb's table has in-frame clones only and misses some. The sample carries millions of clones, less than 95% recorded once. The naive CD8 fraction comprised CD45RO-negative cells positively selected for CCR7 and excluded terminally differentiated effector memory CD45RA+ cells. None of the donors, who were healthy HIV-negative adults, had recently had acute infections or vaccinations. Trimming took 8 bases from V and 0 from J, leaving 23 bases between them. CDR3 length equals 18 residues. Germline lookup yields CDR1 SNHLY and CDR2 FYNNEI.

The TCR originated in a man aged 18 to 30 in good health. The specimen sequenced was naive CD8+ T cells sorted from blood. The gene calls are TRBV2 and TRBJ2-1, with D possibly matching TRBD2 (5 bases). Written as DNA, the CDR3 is TGTGCCAGCTCAGCGGCGGCCCCAGTTTCCAGCTCCTACAATGAGCAGTTCTTC. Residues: CASSAAAPVSSSYNEQFF.